The 19 T cell receptor beta chains below all came from one sample that was sequenced in a study of CD8 T cells in Susac syndrome. Random hexamers served to reverse transcribe roughly 0.5 to 1 ug RNA. TCRdb redid the calling of the immunoSEQ multiplex PCR reads with MiXCR, one entry per CDR3 protein. The sample has some 180,000 distinct CDR3 sequences, approximately 95% seen once. Sequencing was performed on CD4+ T cells from PBMCs. The receptors come from a human donor in good health.

The gene calls are TRBV12-5 and TRBJ2-3; no definite D call. The CDR3 is 11 residues long. The V and J ends lost 5 bases and 6 bases respectively, with 6 bases between them. CDR1 is LGHNT, CDR2 FRNRAP, per germline. CDR3 coding DNA: TGTGCTAGTGGTGCGGTTGATACGCAGTATTTT. This encodes CASGAVDTQYF.

J is TRBJ1-2 and V is TRBV2; D might be TRBD1 (5 bases). Trimming pared 3 bases from V and 4 bases from J, leaving 12 bases between. The CDR3 has 14 amino acids. CDR1 and CDR2 (germline): SNHLY, FYNNEI. CDR3 DNA sequence: TGTGCCAGCAGTGACGGCAGGGAGTCCTATGGCTACACCTTC. This translates into CASSDGRESYGYTF.

This chain uses TRBV7-2 with TRBJ1-5; D gene ambiguous. Germline CDR1 reads SGHTA; CDR2 reads FQGNSA. The CDR3 runs 13 residues. V lost 6 bases to trimming and J lost 0 bases, with 6 bases between them. This CDR3 reads CASRRNSNQPQHF. The CDR3 region has the DNA TGTGCCAGCAGACGTAATAGCAATCAGCCCCAGCATTTT.

The V and J genes are TRBV7-8 and TRBJ2-7, with 8 positions matching TRBD1. The CDR3 spans 12 residues. Germline V gene sequence: CDR1 SGHVS, CDR2 FQNEAQ. The junction had 5 bases not matched to a gene; V was cut back by 9 bases and J by 4 bases. CDR3 in amino acids: CASRQGTYEQYF. The CDR3 DNA is TGTGCCAGTCGACAGGGGACGTACGAGCAGTACTTC.

This chain uses TRBV27 with TRBJ2-2, with D tentatively TRBD1 (6 bases). Trimming took 3 bases from V and 1 from J, leaving 12 bases between them. CDR1 and CDR2 (germline): MNHEY, SMNVEV (reference sequence). The CDR3 sequence is 16 residues long. CDR3 loop: CASSLMDSQNTGELFF. The CDR3 bases are TGTGCCAGCAGTTTGATGGACAGTCAGAACACCGGGGAGCTGTTTTTT.

This chain links TRBV20-1 with TRBJ2-1; D is unresolved. V was cut by 3 bases and J by 6 bases, with 6 bases left in between. The germline V gene encodes CDR1 DFQATT and CDR2 SNEGSKA (reference sequence). This CDR3 is built from 11 residues. CDR3 coding DNA: TGCAGTGCTAGGACCTTCAATGAGCAGTTCTTC. Translated, it gives CSARTFNEQFF.

This chain joins TRBV7-2 and TRBJ2-7, with TRBD2 as a possible D gene (6 bases). V lost 4 bases and J 2 bases, leaving 15 bases between the germline ends. Per the germline V gene, CDR1 is SGHTA and CDR2 is FQGNSA. The CDR3 has 15 residues. CDR3 DNA: TGTGCCAGCAGCTCTAGACTAGTGGCAGCCTACGAGCAGTACTTC. It encodes CASSSRLVAAYEQYF.

This CDR3 is CASSQGGSGNEQFF. CDR3 nucleotides: TGTGCCAGCAGCCAAGGAGGGTCGGGGAATGAGCAGTTCTTC. The V gene is TRBV4-2, the J gene TRBJ2-1, with D perhaps TRBD2 (5 bases). Trimming took off 1 base at V and 7 bases at J, with 11 bases between the two ends. This CDR3 is 14 amino acids long. From germline, CDR1 is LGHNA and CDR2 YNFKEQ.

This clonotype was picked up one time. This rearrangement joins TRBV30 to TRBJ1-1; D is possibly TRBD1 (6 bases). Germline loops: CDR1 GTSNPN, CDR2 SVGIG (reference sequence). V lost 4 bases to trimming and J lost 5 bases, with 14 bases between them. The CDR3 is 13 amino acids. The CDR3 sequence: CAWTGHLETEAFF. The CDR3 bases are TGTGCCTGGACGGGACACTTGGAGACTGAAGCTTTCTTT.

This clonotype was seen a single time. This chain links TRBV27 with TRBJ1-2; 7 bases are a match to TRBD1. Germline V gene lookup returns CDR1 MNHEY and CDR2 SMNVEV (reference sequence). V trimming: 6 bases; J trimming: 4 bases; junction bases outside the gene matches: 5. This CDR3 has 13 amino acids. CDR3 region: CASSVNRGYGYTF. The CDR3 region has the DNA TGTGCCAGCAGCGTCAACAGGGGCTATGGCTACACCTTC.

The chain employs TRBV3-1 and TRBJ2-5; D is ambiguous. Trimming left V 3 bases short and J 8 bases short, with 10 bases between. The V gene's germline CDR1 is LGHDT and CDR2 YNNKEL (reference sequence). The CDR3 spans 12 residues. The CDR3 here is CASSHPGSTQYF. The CDR3 region has the DNA TGTGCCAGCAGCCATCCGGGTAGTACCCAGTACTTC.

The rearrangement joins TRBV11-3 to TRBJ2-1, with 12 bases that match TRBD2. This CDR3 spans 15 amino acids. Germline CDR1 SGHNT, CDR2 YENEEA. V was pared by 5 bases and J by 8 bases, with 7 bases of the junction left unmatched. The CDR3 region has the DNA TGTGCCAGCAGCCGCGGGGCTAGCGGGAGGGATGAGCAGTTCTTC. This sequence encodes CASSRGASGRDEQFF.

In this sample, this clonotype turned up once. The V and J genes are TRBV7-9 and TRBJ1-3, with TRBD1 identical over 9 bases. Germline values: CDR1 SEHNR, CDR2 FQNEAQ (reference sequence). J gave up 5 bases and V 5 bases, and 4 bases lay outside the gene matches. The CDR3 totals 14 residues. The CDR3 sequence is CASSLGTGRNTIYF. For the CDR3, the DNA is TGTGCCAGCAGCCTGGGGACAGGGAGAAACACCATATATTTT.

The rearrangement uses TRBV7-2 and TRBJ1-2, with TRBD1 as a possible D gene (5 bases). Trimming took off 0 bases at V and 4 bases at J, with 9 bases between the two ends. Germline values: CDR1 SGHTA, CDR2 FQGNSA. The length of the CDR3 is 14 residues. This CDR3 is CASSLAGDAYGYTF. For the CDR3, the DNA is TGTGCCAGCAGCTTAGCAGGGGATGCCTATGGCTACACCTTC.

The chain's CDR3 is CATSRGTGSGANVLTF. CDR3 coding DNA: TGTGCCACCAGCAGAGGTACAGGGTCTGGGGCCAACGTCCTGACTTTC. V usage is TRBV15 and J usage is TRBJ2-6; D possibly corresponds to TRBD1 (6 bases). In germline, CDR1 is LNHNV, CDR2 YYDKDF (reference sequence). CDR3 length equals 16 residues. V lost 1 base, J lost 1 base, and 8 bases lay in between.

V is TRBV9 and J is TRBJ2-1; 8 bases line up with TRBD1. Germline V CDR1 and CDR2: SGDLS, YYNGEE. The length of the CDR3 is 16 residues. After removal of 4 bases from V and 0 bases from J, the junction contained 6 bases not matched to a gene. In nucleotides, the CDR3 is TGTGCCAGCAGCTCACGGACAGGGAGCTCCTACAATGAGCAGTTCTTC. Its translation is CASSSRTGSSYNEQFF.

This chain links TRBV30 with TRBJ2-5; no firm D call. Germline V CDR1 and CDR2: GTSNPN, SVGIG (reference sequence). V shed 0 bases and J shed 2 bases, with 10 bases lying between them. The CDR3 has 14 amino acids. The CDR3 here is CAWSVLRKQETQYF. The DNA for the CDR3 is TGTGCCTGGAGTGTACTCAGAAAACAAGAGACCCAGTACTTC.

V gene TRBV5-6 combines with J gene TRBJ2-7, with TRBD1 matching over 9 bases. The trim removed 8 bases at V and 2 bases at J, leaving 8 bases unmatched. The CDR3 totals 14 residues. The germline CDR1 and CDR2 sequences are SGHDT and YYEEEE. The CDR3: CASSLGQGAYEQYF. CDR3 bases: TGTGCCAGTAGTCTGGGACAGGGAGCCTACGAGCAGTACTTC.

The chain employs TRBV29-1 and TRBJ2-6; D could derive from TRBD1 or TRBD2 (5 bases each). CDR1 is SQVTM, CDR2 ANQGSEA, per germline. V was pared by 7 bases and J by 0 bases, with 10 bases between. This CDR3 contains 14 residues. The CDR3 is CSGMGTSGANVLTF. Written as DNA, the CDR3 is TGCAGCGGGATGGGGACCTCTGGGGCCAACGTCCTGACTTTC. Using reference TRBV29-1 and TRBJ2-6 for the parts outside the CDR3, the full variable domain is SAVISQKPSRDICQRGTSLTIQCQVDSQVTMMFWYRQQPGQSLTLIATANQGSEATYESGFVIDKFPISRPNLTFSTLTVSNMSPEDSSIYLCSGMGTSGANVLTFGAGSRLTVL.